The 10 T cell receptor beta chains given below trace back to one sample, sequenced in a study of CD8+ T cells in alopecia areata. RNA was extracted and reverse transcribed into cDNA as the sequencing template. Using immunoSEQ multiplex PCR, the repertoire was profiled, and TCRdb retains in-frame clones only, with some absent. The sample has 200,000 or so clones, more than 30% seen once. Treatment noted: oral pan-JAK inhibitor, 5-10 mg twice daily. This specimen consisted of CD4+ T cells sorted from blood, obtained at approximately week 30, from a patient treated with tofacitinib. These receptors came from a human donor with alopecia areata.

This clone has only a few counts. The rearrangement links TRBV30 to TRBJ2-5; the match to TRBD1 covers 10 bases. The CDR3 has 14 residues. From germline, CDR1 is GTSNPN and CDR2 SVGIG (reference sequence). Trimming took 2 bases from V and 6 from J; bases not matched to a gene: 6. The CDR3 spells CAWSRGQGLQTQYF. The CDR3 bases are TGTGCCTGGAGTCGGGGACAGGGGTTGCAGACCCAGTACTTC.

This clone was observed a few times. The gene calls are TRBV7-3 and TRBJ2-1, with D possibly matching TRBD2 (6 bases). Germline CDR1 SGHTA, CDR2 FQGTGA. Deletions cut 2 bases from V and 10 bases from J, with 15 bases between. The length of the CDR3 is 14 residues. As DNA, the CDR3 is TGTGCCAGCAGCTTAGGGACTCTTTGGGGGGAGCAGTTCTTC. Translated, it gives CASSLGTLWGEQFF.

V gene TRBV7-6 combines with J gene TRBJ1-1, with unresolved D. Germline CDR1 reads SGHVS; CDR2 reads FNYEAQ. V lost 2 bases and J 2 bases, leaving 6 bases between the germline ends. This CDR3 has 13 residues. This chain's CDR3 is CASSLNRNTEAFF. The CDR3 region has the DNA TGTGCCAGCAGCTTAAACCGTAACACTGAAGCTTTCTTT.

This clone was found a few times. Here the CDR3 DNA reads TGTGCCAGCAGCTTACACCCACAAGCCCCTGGCAATGAGCAGTTCTTC. Translating it yields CASSLHPQAPGNEQFF. This chain joins TRBV7-7 and TRBJ2-1, with D hard to call. V dropped 2 bases and J dropped 6 bases, with 17 bases sitting between them. This CDR3 is 16 amino acids long. Germline CDR1 and CDR2: SSHAT and FNYEAQ (reference sequence). The variable domain in full, completed from reference TRBV7-7 and TRBJ2-1, reads GAGVSQSPRYKVTKRGQDVTLRCDPISSHATLYWYQQALGQGPEFLTYFNYEAQPDKSGLPSDRFSAERPEGSISTLTIQRTEQRDSAMYRCASSLHPQAPGNEQFFGPGTRLTVL.

The chain couples TRBV5-1 to TRBJ1-1; D not resolved. Germline V gene lookup returns CDR1 SGHRS and CDR2 YFSETQ. Trimming removed 4 bases from V and 1 base from J, with 8 bases in between. There are 13 residues in the CDR3. CDR3 sequence (DNA): TGCGCCAGCAGCAGAGCGGGGAACACTGAAGCTTTCTTT. Amino acids: CASSRAGNTEAFF.

This clone was counted a few times. V and J are TRBV6-5 and TRBJ1-2; a possible D gene is TRBD1 (6 bases). V was shortened by 7 bases and J by 3 bases, with 12 bases between the two germline ends. The CDR3 is made up of 13 amino acids. Germline V CDR1 and CDR2: MNHEY, SVGAGI. The CDR3 DNA follows: TGTGCCAGCACTAAAAGGGGGGACTATGGCTACACCTTC. Its protein product is CASTKRGDYGYTF.

The rearrangement links TRBV7-9 to TRBJ2-3; TRBD2 might be the D (7 bases). CDR3 size: 15 residues. Per germline, CDR1 SEHNR and CDR2 FQNEAQ (reference sequence). Between the trimmed V and J ends, which lost 0 bases and 4 bases, there was a span of 11 bases. This CDR3 reads CASSLAGGLPDTQYF. For the CDR3, the DNA is TGTGCCAGCAGCTTAGCGGGGGGGCTTCCAGATACGCAGTATTTT.

With regard to this clone: Distinct nucleotide sequences in the sample also encode this CDR3. The chain joins TRBV5-1 to TRBJ1-1, with 8 bases fitting TRBD1. The length of the CDR3 is 13 residues. Per the germline V gene, CDR1 is SGHRS and CDR2 is YFSETQ. Unmatched junction bases numbered 5, after V lost 0 bases and J lost 10 bases. CDR3 protein: CASSLEDRERAFF. The DNA for the CDR3 is TGCGCCAGCAGCTTGGAGGACAGGGAGAGAGCTTTCTTT.

This chain joins TRBV2 and TRBJ2-1; maybe TRBD2 (5 bases). Germline V gene data show CDR1 as SNHLY and CDR2 as FYNNEI. Trimming left V 7 bases short and J 2 bases short, with 9 bases between. The CDR3 sequence is 13 residues long. The DNA for the CDR3 is TGTGCCAGCATCGAGGGAACCTACAATGAGCAGTTCTTC. This encodes CASIEGTYNEQFF.

V usage is TRBV11-1 and J usage is TRBJ2-7; a possible D gene is TRBD1 (6 bases). The CDR3 is 13 residues long. V was trimmed by 1 base and J by 3 bases, leaving 7 bases between them. The germline CDR1 and CDR2 sequences are SGHAT and FQDESV (reference sequence). Here the CDR3 reads CASSLGTDYEQYF. In DNA, the CDR3 is TGTGCCAGCAGCTTAGGGACAGACTACGAGCAGTACTTC.